The following is a T cell receptor beta chain sequence with its context. Its cognate antigen is unknown. Constant-segment primers and 5'RACE yielded cDNA libraries for TCR alpha and TCR beta, each carrying sample barcodes and UMIs. TCRdb recomputed calls from the 5' RACE reads with MiXCR, one row per CDR3 protein. The sample consists of 360,000 or so distinct CDR3 sequences, under 30% of them appearing once. These data originate in a study of T-cell memory formation after mild COVID-19. For the study at large: For the most part, TCR clusters were specific to one donor. Study-wide results and limits: Researchers found some responding clones in pre-infection memory, a sign that cross-reactive memory joined. Among clones peaking at day 37 in the second wave, SARS-CoV-2 specificity remained unconfirmed.

Trimming took 1 base from V and 7 from J; bases not matched to a gene: 4. The V gene's germline CDR1 is SGHRS and CDR2 YFSETQ. The CDR3 has 13 amino acids. This chain connects TRBV5-1 to TRBJ1-2; 7 nucleotides match TRBD1. Sequencing was carried out using PBMCs or a T cell subset sorted from them (not recorded which). This TCR was sampled from an adult woman who had mild COVID-19 (a few samples of this study predate the infection). Cell type and time point are not known. The CDR3 here is CASSLTGEGGYTF. The DNA of the CDR3 is TGCGCCAGCAGCTTGACAGGGGAGGGTGGCTACACCTTC.